The source of this T cell receptor beta chain is a study of human T cells and chemical hapten exposure. Time point in this sample: pre-sensitization, week 0. This sample's treatment: therapeutic diphenylcyclopropenone sensitization with weekly scalp DPC. Extraction of total RNA was performed on unfractionated whole blood. TCRdb recomputed calls from the RACE reads with MiXCR, one row per CDR3 protein. The sample has tens of thousands of distinct CDR3 sequences; 12% are singletons. The CDR3 is made up of 9 amino acids. The chain has TRBV3-2 and TRBJ1-1. TRBV3-2 is labeled a pseudogene. This sequence originates from a woman aged 40 to 50 with alopecia areata. Some clones in this sample may be carry-over from other donors' samples. The material sequenced was whole blood, taken in connection with sensitization to the hapten diphenylcyclopropenone (DPC). CDR3 residues: CASSREAFF. DNA of the CDR3: TGTGCCAGCAGCCGTGAGGCTTTCTTT.